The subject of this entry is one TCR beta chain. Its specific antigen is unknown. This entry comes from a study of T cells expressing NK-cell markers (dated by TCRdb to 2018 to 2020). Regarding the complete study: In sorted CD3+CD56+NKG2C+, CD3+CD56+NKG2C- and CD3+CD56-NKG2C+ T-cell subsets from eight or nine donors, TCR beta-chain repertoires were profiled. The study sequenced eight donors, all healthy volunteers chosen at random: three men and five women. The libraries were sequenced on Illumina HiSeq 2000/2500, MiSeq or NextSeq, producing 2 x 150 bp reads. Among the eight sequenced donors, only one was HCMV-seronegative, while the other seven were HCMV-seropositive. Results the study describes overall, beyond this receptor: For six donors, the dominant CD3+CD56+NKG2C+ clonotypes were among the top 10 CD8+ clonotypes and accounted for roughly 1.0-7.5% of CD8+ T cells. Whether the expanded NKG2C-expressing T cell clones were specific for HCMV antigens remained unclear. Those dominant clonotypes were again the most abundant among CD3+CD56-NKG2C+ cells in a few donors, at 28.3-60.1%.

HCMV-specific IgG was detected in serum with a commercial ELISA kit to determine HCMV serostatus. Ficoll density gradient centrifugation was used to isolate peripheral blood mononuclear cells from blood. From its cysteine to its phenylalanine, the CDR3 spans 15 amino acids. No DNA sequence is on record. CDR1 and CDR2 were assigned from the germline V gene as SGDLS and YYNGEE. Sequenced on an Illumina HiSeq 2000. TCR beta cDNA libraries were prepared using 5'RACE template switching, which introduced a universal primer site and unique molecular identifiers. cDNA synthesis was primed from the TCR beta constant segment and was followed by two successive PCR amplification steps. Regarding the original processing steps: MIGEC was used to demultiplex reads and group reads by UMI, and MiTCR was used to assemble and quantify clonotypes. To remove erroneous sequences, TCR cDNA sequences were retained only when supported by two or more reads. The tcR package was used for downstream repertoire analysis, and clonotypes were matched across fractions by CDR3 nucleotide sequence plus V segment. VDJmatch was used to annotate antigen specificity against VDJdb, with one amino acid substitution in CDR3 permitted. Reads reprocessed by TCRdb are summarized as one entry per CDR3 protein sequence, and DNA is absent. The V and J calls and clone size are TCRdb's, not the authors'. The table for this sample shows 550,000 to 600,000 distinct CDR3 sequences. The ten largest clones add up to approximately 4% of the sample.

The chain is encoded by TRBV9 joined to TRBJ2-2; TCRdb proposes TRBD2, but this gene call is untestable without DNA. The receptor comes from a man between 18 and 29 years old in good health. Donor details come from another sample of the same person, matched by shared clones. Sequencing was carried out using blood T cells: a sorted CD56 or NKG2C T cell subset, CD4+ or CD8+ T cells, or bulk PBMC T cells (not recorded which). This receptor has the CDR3 CASSVLAESPGELFF.